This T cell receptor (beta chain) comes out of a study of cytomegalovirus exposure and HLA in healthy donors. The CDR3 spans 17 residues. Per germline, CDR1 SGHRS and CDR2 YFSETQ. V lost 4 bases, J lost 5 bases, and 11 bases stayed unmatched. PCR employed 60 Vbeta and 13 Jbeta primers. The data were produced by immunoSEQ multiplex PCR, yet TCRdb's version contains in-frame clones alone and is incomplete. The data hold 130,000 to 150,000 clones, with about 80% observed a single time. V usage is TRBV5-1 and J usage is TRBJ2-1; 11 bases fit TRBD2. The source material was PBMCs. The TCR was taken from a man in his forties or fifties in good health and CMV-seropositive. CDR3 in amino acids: CASSPPVGSGRDNEQFF. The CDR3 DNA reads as TGCGCCAGCAGCCCCCCCGTTGGTAGCGGGAGGGACAATGAGCAGTTCTTC.